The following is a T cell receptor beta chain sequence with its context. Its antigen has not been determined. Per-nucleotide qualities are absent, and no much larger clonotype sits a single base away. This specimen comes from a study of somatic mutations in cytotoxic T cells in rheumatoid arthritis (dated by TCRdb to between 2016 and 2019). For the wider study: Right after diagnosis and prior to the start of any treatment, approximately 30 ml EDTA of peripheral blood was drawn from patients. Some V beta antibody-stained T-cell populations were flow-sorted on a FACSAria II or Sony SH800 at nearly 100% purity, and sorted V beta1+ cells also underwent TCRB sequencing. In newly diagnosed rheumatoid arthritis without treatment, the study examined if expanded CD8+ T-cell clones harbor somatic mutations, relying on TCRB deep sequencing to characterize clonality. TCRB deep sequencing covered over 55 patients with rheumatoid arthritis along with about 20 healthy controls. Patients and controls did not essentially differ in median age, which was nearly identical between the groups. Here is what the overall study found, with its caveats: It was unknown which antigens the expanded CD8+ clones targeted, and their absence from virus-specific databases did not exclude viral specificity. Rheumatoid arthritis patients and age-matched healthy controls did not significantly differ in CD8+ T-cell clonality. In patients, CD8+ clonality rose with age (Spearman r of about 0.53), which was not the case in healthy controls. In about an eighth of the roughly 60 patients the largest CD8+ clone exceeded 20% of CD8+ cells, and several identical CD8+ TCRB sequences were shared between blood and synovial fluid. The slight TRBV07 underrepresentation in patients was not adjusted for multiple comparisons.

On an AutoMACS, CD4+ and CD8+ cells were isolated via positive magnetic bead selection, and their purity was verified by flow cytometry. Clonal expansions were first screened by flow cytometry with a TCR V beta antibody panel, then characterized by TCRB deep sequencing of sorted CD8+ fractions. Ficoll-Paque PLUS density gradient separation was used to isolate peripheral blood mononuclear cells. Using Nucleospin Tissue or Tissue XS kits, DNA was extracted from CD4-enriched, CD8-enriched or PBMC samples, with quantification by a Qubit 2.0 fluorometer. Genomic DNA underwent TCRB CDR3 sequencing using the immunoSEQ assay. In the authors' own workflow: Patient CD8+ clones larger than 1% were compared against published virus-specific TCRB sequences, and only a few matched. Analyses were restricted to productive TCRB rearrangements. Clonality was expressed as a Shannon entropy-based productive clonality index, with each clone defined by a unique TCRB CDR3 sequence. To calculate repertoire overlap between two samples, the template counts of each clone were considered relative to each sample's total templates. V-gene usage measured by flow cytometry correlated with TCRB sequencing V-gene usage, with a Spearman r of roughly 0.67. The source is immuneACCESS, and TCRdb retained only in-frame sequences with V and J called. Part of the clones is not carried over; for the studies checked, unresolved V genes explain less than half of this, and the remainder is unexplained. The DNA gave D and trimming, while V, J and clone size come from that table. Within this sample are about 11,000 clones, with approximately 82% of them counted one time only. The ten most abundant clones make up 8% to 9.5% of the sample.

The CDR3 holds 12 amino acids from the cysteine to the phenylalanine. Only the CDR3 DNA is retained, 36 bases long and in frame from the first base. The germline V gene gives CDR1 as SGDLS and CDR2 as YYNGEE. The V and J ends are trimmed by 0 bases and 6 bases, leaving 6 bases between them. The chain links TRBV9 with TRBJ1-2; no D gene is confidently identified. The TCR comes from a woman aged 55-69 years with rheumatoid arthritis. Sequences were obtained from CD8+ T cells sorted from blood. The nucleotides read TGTGCCAGCAGCGTAGCGGGAAATGGCTACACCTTC. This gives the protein CASSVAGNGYTF.